Listed below are T cell receptor beta chains from one sample, sequenced in a study of response to subunit inactivated influenza vaccine. TCRdb itself ran the RT-PCR reads through MiXCR, one entry per CDR3 protein. The sample shows about 520,000 distinct CDR3 sequences, about 7.2% of them seen only once. The source material was PBMCs from blood, sampled around 25 months after vaccination. The receptors originated from a man aged 45 to 70 who received an inactivated influenza vaccine. Both conserved end residues are part of each CDR3. D genes are given only for firm matches. Clone size is stated in some rows and not others, as once, few, many or a class when expanded.

D gene: TRBD1
clone size: many
V gene: TRBV18
J gene: TRBJ1-4
CDR3 DNA: TGTGCCAGCTCGCTCCGGGACAGGGCTGACGAAAAACTGTTTTTT
CDR3 protein: CASSLRDRADEKLFF

D gene: TRBD2
clone size: many
V gene: TRBV20-1
J gene: TRBJ2-4
CDR3 DNA: TGCAGTGCTCACCCTAGCGGGAGTCTGGTCAAAAACATTCAGTACTTC
CDR3 protein: CSAHPSGSLVKNIQYF

D gene: TRBD2
clone size: many
V gene: TRBV12-3/TRBV12-4
J gene: TRBJ2-5
CDR3 DNA: TGTGCCAGCAGTTCAAGCAGCGGGACGGGAAGGACCCAGTACTTC
CDR3 protein: CASSSSSGTGRTQYF

D gene: NA
clone size: few
V gene: TRBV7-9
J gene: TRBJ1-2
CDR3 DNA: TGTGCCAGCAGCTCAGATGGGATATATGGCTACACCTTC
CDR3 protein: CASSSDGIYGYTF

D gene: NA
clone size: few
V gene: TRBV20-1
J gene: TRBJ2-1
CDR3 DNA: TGCAGTGCGATTGGGACACCCAATGAGCAGTTCTTC
CDR3 protein: CSAIGTPNEQFF

D gene: TRBD2
clone size: few
V gene: TRBV20-1
J gene: TRBJ2-7
CDR3 DNA: TGCAGTGCCTCTAGCGGGAGTCAATCCTACGAGCAGTACTTC
CDR3 protein: CSASSGSQSYEQYF

D gene: TRBD2
clone size: few
V gene: TRBV5-1
J gene: TRBJ2-5
CDR3 DNA: TGCGCCAGCAGCTGGGGGGAGGGTCGAGAGACCCAGTACTTC
CDR3 protein: CASSWGEGRETQYF

D gene: TRBD2
clone size: few
V gene: TRBV7-8
J gene: TRBJ2-3
CDR3 DNA: TGTGCCAGCAGCGCCCCTAGCGGGAGATGGGCAGATACGCAGTATTTT
CDR3 protein: CASSAPSGRWADTQYF

D gene: TRBD2
clone size: few
V gene: TRBV11-2
J gene: TRBJ2-4
CDR3 DNA: TGTGCCAGCAGCTTAGAGGTAGCGGGCTTAGCCAAAAACATTCAGTACTTC
CDR3 protein: CASSLEVAGLAKNIQYF

D gene: NA
clone size: NA
V gene: TRBV7-8
J gene: TRBJ1-5
CDR3 DNA: TGTGCCAGCAGCAGACGGCATAGCAATCAGCCCCAGCATTTT
CDR3 protein: CASSRRHSNQPQHF

D gene: NA
clone size: many
V gene: TRBV20-1
J gene: TRBJ2-4
CDR3 DNA: TGCAGTGTTAACAGCTTAGCCAAAAACATTCAGTACTTC
CDR3 protein: CSVNSLAKNIQYF

D gene: TRBD1
clone size: NA
V gene: TRBV9
J gene: TRBJ2-7
CDR3 DNA: TGTGCCAGCAGCGTAGGGGGGGGACAGGGCATCTACGAGCAGTACTTC
CDR3 protein: CASSVGGGQGIYEQYF

D gene: NA
clone size: few
V gene: TRBV7-2
J gene: TRBJ2-3
CDR3 DNA: TGTGCCAGCAGCCAACGGGGACTTTCCTTCACAGATACGCAGTATTTT
CDR3 protein: CASSQRGLSFTDTQYF

D gene: TRBD1
clone size: few
V gene: TRBV20-1
J gene: TRBJ2-6
CDR3 DNA: TGCAGTGCCCTAAATACAGGGGGCTCAACCTCTGGGGCCAACGTCCTGACTTTC
CDR3 protein: CSALNTGGSTSGANVLTF

D gene: TRBD2
clone size: many
V gene: TRBV7-2
J gene: TRBJ2-1
CDR3 DNA: TGTGCCAGCAGGCCGACTAGCGGGAGCTCCTACAATGAGCAGTTCTTC
CDR3 protein: CASRPTSGSSYNEQFF

D gene: TRBD1
clone size: many
V gene: TRBV6-2/TRBV6-3
J gene: TRBJ2-7
CDR3 DNA: TGTGCCACCCGGGACAGCTCCTACGAGCAGTACTTC
CDR3 protein: CATRDSSYEQYF

D gene: NA
clone size: few
V gene: TRBV4-3
J gene: TRBJ1-1
CDR3 DNA: TGCGCCAGCAGCCAAGATCGGGTTGGATTTTTCACCGCTTTCTTT
CDR3 protein: CASSQDRVGFFTAFF

D gene: NA
clone size: many
V gene: TRBV15
J gene: TRBJ2-3
CDR3 DNA: TGTGCCACCAGCAGTGGATACAGGCCCGGGGATACGCAGTATTTT
CDR3 protein: CATSSGYRPGDTQYF

D gene: NA
clone size: few
V gene: TRBV5-1
J gene: TRBJ1-5
CDR3 DNA: TGCGCCAGCAGGGAGGGAGCGAGCAATCAGCCCCAGCATTTT
CDR3 protein: CASREGASNQPQHF

D gene: NA
clone size: few
V gene: TRBV28
J gene: TRBJ2-7
CDR3 DNA: TGTGCCACCGGCCCCATAAGGCGCGGCAGGGTCACCTCCTACGAGCAGTACTTC
CDR3 protein: CATGPIRRGRVTSYEQYF

D gene: NA
clone size: NA
V gene: TRBV30
J gene: TRBJ1-2
CDR3 DNA: TGTGCCTGGTATTACAGAGACTATGGCTACACCTTC
CDR3 protein: CAWYYRDYGYTF

D gene: TRBD1
clone size: NA
V gene: TRBV10-3
J gene: TRBJ2-7
CDR3 DNA: TGTGCCATCAGGAAAGGGGCTGGACAGGGCGAATATGAGCAGTACTTC
CDR3 protein: CAIRKGAGQGEYEQYF

D gene: NA
clone size: many
V gene: TRBV6-2/TRBV6-3
J gene: TRBJ1-2
CDR3 DNA: TGTGCCAGCAGCCTCAGGCGAGACAGCAACGGCTACACCTTC
CDR3 protein: CASSLRRDSNGYTF

D gene: NA
clone size: few
V gene: TRBV7-9
J gene: TRBJ2-4
CDR3 DNA: TGTGCCAGCAGCCCTAGTCAGGGAGCCAAAAACATTCAGTACTTC
CDR3 protein: CASSPSQGAKNIQYF

D gene: TRBD1
clone size: few
V gene: TRBV20-1
J gene: TRBJ1-1
CDR3 DNA: TGCAGTGCTAGAGATGTTGGGACAGGGGGCACTGAAGCTTTCTTT
CDR3 protein: CSARDVGTGGTEAFF

D gene: NA
clone size: few
V gene: TRBV18
J gene: TRBJ2-7
CDR3 DNA: TGTGCCAGCTCACCAGTCGGAGGGAAATACGAGCAGTACTTC
CDR3 protein: CASSPVGGKYEQYF

D gene: TRBD1
clone size: many
V gene: TRBV12-3/TRBV12-4
J gene: TRBJ2-2
CDR3 DNA: TGTGCCAGCAGTTTTCGACAGGGGGGAAACACCGGGGAGCTGTTTTTT
CDR3 protein: CASSFRQGGNTGELFF

D gene: NA
clone size: NA
V gene: TRBV5-4
J gene: TRBJ2-6
CDR3 DNA: TGTGCCAGCAGCTTGAGGGGTCACAGGGTCCAATCGGCCAACGTCCTGACTTTC
CDR3 protein: CASSLRGHRVQSANVLTF

D gene: NA
clone size: NA
V gene: TRBV7-3
J gene: TRBJ1-1
CDR3 DNA: TGTGCCAGCAGCTCCTGGCCAGGGAAGGAAGCTTTCTTT
CDR3 protein: CASSSWPGKEAFF

D gene: TRBD1
clone size: few
V gene: TRBV19
J gene: TRBJ1-5
CDR3 DNA: TGTGCCAGTAGTACAACGGGACAGACCCACAATCAGCCCCAGCATTTT
CDR3 protein: CASSTTGQTHNQPQHF

D gene: NA
clone size: NA
V gene: TRBV20-1
J gene: TRBJ2-7
CDR3 DNA: TGCAGTGCCTCTGGGACTCGGGTTTTATACGAGCAGTACTTC
CDR3 protein: CSASGTRVLYEQYF

D gene: NA
clone size: NA
V gene: TRBV10-3
J gene: TRBJ2-2
CDR3 DNA: TGTGCCATCAGCTCCTCAGGGGTCGGCGGGGAGCTGTTTTTT
CDR3 protein: CAISSSGVGGELFF

D gene: TRBD2
clone size: many
V gene: TRBV7-2
J gene: TRBJ2-7
CDR3 DNA: TGTGCCAGCAGCTTAGGGCTAGCGGTTTACGAGCAGTACTTC
CDR3 protein: CASSLGLAVYEQYF

D gene: NA
clone size: many
V gene: TRBV6-5
J gene: TRBJ2-1
CDR3 DNA: TGTGCCAGCAGTTACCTGAGCTCCTACAATGAGCAGTTCTTC
CDR3 protein: CASSYLSSYNEQFF

D gene: NA
clone size: many
V gene: TRBV12-3/TRBV12-4
J gene: TRBJ2-1
CDR3 DNA: TGTGCCAGCAGCCTTGGTAGGAATGAGCAGTTCTTC
CDR3 protein: CASSLGRNEQFF

D gene: TRBD2
clone size: NA
V gene: TRBV12-3/TRBV12-4
J gene: TRBJ2-5
CDR3 DNA: TGTGCCAGCAGTGACGAGCGGGGGCAAGAGACCCAGTACTTC
CDR3 protein: CASSDERGQETQYF

D gene: TRBD1
clone size: few
V gene: TRBV7-8
J gene: TRBJ2-3
CDR3 DNA: TGTGCCAGCAGCTGGGGACAGGGGTTTGGAGATACGCAGTATTTT
CDR3 protein: CASSWGQGFGDTQYF

D gene: NA
clone size: few
V gene: TRBV4-3
J gene: TRBJ2-7
CDR3 DNA: TGCGCCAGCAGCCAAGAGCCCCACGTCTACGAGCAGTACTTC
CDR3 protein: CASSQEPHVYEQYF

D gene: NA
clone size: NA
V gene: TRBV7-2
J gene: TRBJ2-7
CDR3 DNA: TGTGCCAGCAGCCGGACGACCGTCTACGAGCAGTACTTC
CDR3 protein: CASSRTTVYEQYF

D gene: TRBD2
clone size: many
V gene: TRBV10-3
J gene: TRBJ2-3
CDR3 DNA: TGTGCCATCAGGGGACTAGGAAACACAGATACGCAGTATTTT
CDR3 protein: CAIRGLGNTDTQYF

D gene: NA
clone size: many
V gene: TRBV5-1
J gene: TRBJ1-1
CDR3 DNA: TGCGCCAGCAGAGATGGCCTGAACACTGAAGCTTTCTTT
CDR3 protein: CASRDGLNTEAFF